The rows below give T cell receptor beta chains drawn from one sample of a study of cytotoxic CD8 clonotypes in ibrutinib-treated CLL. Measured with immunoSEQ multiplex PCR; TCRdb has only the in-frame clones, and not every one. The data contain over 100,000 clones, around 85% of them singletons. The sample here was PBMCs, taken after 24 months of ibrutinib treatment. Source of these receptors: a human donor with chronic lymphocytic leukemia. The CDR3 runs from the conserved cysteine through the conserved F or W. D genes are given only for firm matches. The size of a clone is reported for some rows only, either as once, few or many, or as a class for expanded clones.

size	V	D	J	DNA	CDR3
NA	TRBV28	TRBD1	TRBJ1-4	TGTGCCAGCACTCTGGACAGGCGAAATGAAAAACTGTTTTTT	CASTLDRRNEKLFF
NA	TRBV6-1	NA	TRBJ2-7	TGTGCCAGCAGGTTGACACAATACGAGCAGTACTTC	CASRLTQYEQYF
NA	TRBV2	NA	TRBJ2-5	TGTGCCAGCAGCCGCGACCTGGGTGCCCAGTACTTC	CASSRDLGAQYF
once	TRBV15	NA	TRBJ1-4	TGTGCCACCAGCAGAGCTCAAGACAGTAGGGAAAAACTGTTTTTT	CATSRAQDSREKLFF
NA	TRBV18	NA	TRBJ2-7	TGTGCCAGCTCATCGACATCTAAGGCCTACGAGCAGTACTTC	CASSSTSKAYEQYF
NA	TRBV15	NA	TRBJ2-3	TGTGCCACCAGCAGAGCGGGGAGGATAAGCCGCGGAGATACGCAGTATTTT	CATSRAGRISRGDTQYF
NA	TRBV7-2	NA	TRBJ1-1	TGTGCCAGCAGCTCCGGACAGCTGAACACTGAAGCTTTCTTT	CASSSGQLNTEAFF
NA	TRBV15	NA	TRBJ1-2	TGTGCCACCAGCAGAGATTTGGGACACAGCTACACCTTC	CATSRDLGHSYTF
NA	TRBV7-2	NA	TRBJ2-7	TGTGCCAGCAGCTTACCGGGCGGTAGGAGCTCCTACGAGCAGTACTTC	CASSLPGGRSSYEQYF
NA	TRBV7-9	NA	TRBJ1-3	TGTGCCAGCAAGGAGGGCTGGCCGAGCTCTGGAAACACCATATATTTT	CASKEGWPSSGNTIYF
NA	TRBV7-9	NA	TRBJ1-6	TGTGCCAGCAGCTTGGAGGGCTATAATTCACCCCTCCACTTT	CASSLEGYNSPLHF
many	TRBV5-1	NA	TRBJ1-1	TGCGCCAGCAGCTTGTCCGGGGGAGAAACGTCCTTT	CASSLSGGETSF
NA	TRBV29-1	NA	TRBJ2-5	TGCAGCGTTGAGGCCCTGGGGTCAGGGACCCAGTACTTC	CSVEALGSGTQYF
NA	TRBV6-5	NA	TRBJ1-1	TGTGCCAGCAGCCCACAGGGAGGCACTGAAGCTTTCTTT	CASSPQGGTEAFF
NA	TRBV29-1	NA	TRBJ2-7	TGCAGCGTTGCCGGGAATCCCTACGAGCAGTACTTC	CSVAGNPYEQYF
NA	TRBV7-8	NA	TRBJ2-2	TGTGCCAGCAGCGAATTCCGGGACAAATACACCGGGGAGCTGTTTTTT	CASSEFRDKYTGELFF
NA	TRBV13	TRBD2	TRBJ2-1	TGTGCCAGCAGCTTTCTAGCGGGTTACAATGAGCAGTTCTTC	CASSFLAGYNEQFF
once	TRBV27	TRBD1	TRBJ2-3	TGTGCCAGCAGTCCAAGGGACAGGGGGCCGACAGATACGCAGTATTTT	CASSPRDRGPTDTQYF
few	TRBV7-8	TRBD1	TRBJ1-5	TGTGCCAGCAGCCGATCTCGGGACAGCTTGGATCAGCCCCAGCATTTT	CASSRSRDSLDQPQHF